This TCR beta chain was observed in a study of patients and donors after allogeneic stem cell transplantation. The CDR3 has 17 amino acids. Germline V gene lookup returns CDR1 SGHTA and CDR2 FQGNSA. V lost 0 bases and J lost 4; bases outside the gene matches: 9. TCRdb independently ran MiXCR on the RT-PCR reads; one entry per CDR3 protein. The profile shows approximately 160,000 distinct CDR3 sequences, approximately 31% of them singletons. The sequenced sample consisted of blood, either unsorted or a sorted T cell fraction (not recorded which). The TCR originated in a human donor who was either an allogeneic HSCT recipient or a stem cell or donor lymphocyte infusion donor (not recorded which). It is not recorded whose cells these are; they may come from a transplant donor. V gene TRBV7-2 combines with J gene TRBJ1-3; TRBD1 matches 7 bases. The CDR3 loop is CASSLAVGGAGGNTIYF. The CDR3 region has the DNA TGTGCCAGCAGCTTAGCGGTAGGGGGCGCGGGAGGAAACACCATATATTTT.